The clone carrying this TCR beta chain was observed a handful of times. Its antigen is still unknown. These data originate in a study of spatial heterogeneity in lung cancer. In the study overall: Mean representation of each unique TCR and UMI combination in the raw reads exceeded eight occurrences. Overall study findings and caveats: Relative to follow-up, resection was when ubiquitous expanded tumor TCRs appeared more in blood.

Unique molecular identifiers tagged every individual TCR cDNA molecule. TCRdb re-derived calls from the 5' RACE reads in MiXCR, one entry per CDR3 protein. The repertoire has about 75,000 distinct CDR3 sequences, 10% to 15% of them found once; the top ten carry approximately 7.2%. Stated time point: sample taken at primary tumor resection. No cells were sorted before sequencing. The whole RNA sequenced was extracted from tumor, nontumor lung or frozen PBMC. A total of some 70 untreated early-stage non-small cell lung cancer patients served as donors. The origin of this receptor is a male donor with early-stage non-small cell lung cancer. Specimen: PBMCs, collected at surgery.

CDR3 loop: CASSLWETNEKLFF. The DNA for the CDR3 is TGTGCCAGCAGCTTATGGGAAACTAATGAAAAACTGTTTTTT. The chain employs TRBV7-8 and TRBJ1-4; the D is unclear. The V gene's germline CDR1 is SGHVS and CDR2 FQNEAQ. V dropped 2 bases and J dropped 1 base, with 5 bases sitting between them. The CDR3 contains 14 residues.